Shown below are 28 T cell receptor beta chains from a single sample sequenced in a study of immune cell composition in non-small cell lung cancer (dated by TCRdb to between 2016 and 2019). Normal lung samples came from the same patient and were non-adjacent lung tissue collected as far from the tumour as possible, with a minimum distance of 3 cm. The library was obtained by the immunoSEQ multiplex PCR assay. The table comes from immuneACCESS by way of TCRdb, which keeps in-frame sequences with V and J called. Part of the clones is missing from these tables; in studies checked, under half for an unresolved V gene and the rest for unknown reasons. The sample table records around 7,000 clones; almost 85% of these occur just once. The biggest ten clones account for approximately 12% of the sample. Sequenced sample: non-adjacent lung tissue. The receptor source for this set is a human donor with non-small cell lung cancer.

This chain uses TRBV6-5 with TRBJ1-5; TRBD1 is a possible D gene (5 bases). CDR3 length: 14 residues. CDR1 and CDR2 from the germline V gene are MNHEY and SVGAGI. V lost 5 bases to trimming and J lost 7 bases, with 15 bases between them. This CDR3 reads CASSMDTADQPQHF. The CDR3 DNA follows: TGTGCCAGCAGTATGGACACGGCCGACCAGCCCCAGCATTTT.

The gene calls are TRBV7-2 and TRBJ1-1; D is ambiguous. This CDR3 is built from 13 residues. Per the germline V gene, CDR1 is SGHTA and CDR2 is FQGNSA. The V gene lost 6 bases and the J gene lost 3 bases, with 11 bases spanning the gap. CDR3 coding DNA: TGTGCCAGCAGTGTACAGATCCACACTGAAGCTTTCTTT. Its translation: CASSVQIHTEAFF. Full variable domain (rest looked up from reference TRBV7-2 and TRBJ1-1): GAGVSQSPSNKVTEKGKDVELRCDPISGHTALYWYRQSLGQGLEFLIYFQGNSAPDKSGLPSDRFSAERTGGSVSTLTIQRTQQEDSAVYLCASSVQIHTEAFFGQGTRLTVV.

For this clone: A junction end diverges from the germline sequence, so it may reflect a read error. The chain employs TRBV20-1 and TRBJ2-3; D gene ambiguous. The germline CDR1 and CDR2 sequences are DFQATT and SNEGSKA (reference sequence). This CDR3 contains 10 residues. CDR3 in DNA: TGCAGTGCTCGAGAGGATACGCAGTATTTT. As protein: CSAREDTQYF.

This chain links TRBV11-2 with TRBJ2-7, with D perhaps TRBD2 (6 bases). V lost 6 bases to trimming and J lost 2 bases, with 17 bases between them. The CDR3 extends over 15 amino acids. Looked up from germline, CDR1 is SGHAT and CDR2 is FQNNGV. For the CDR3, the DNA is TGTGCCAGCAGTCGGTCCGGGACTCTAACCTACGAGCAGTACTTC. Residues: CASSRSGTLTYEQYF.

This chain uses TRBV6-4 with TRBJ2-1; 7 bases are shared with TRBD2. V lost 4 bases and J lost 4; bases outside the gene matches: 4. Germline CDR1 MRHNA, CDR2 SNTAGT. CDR3 length equals 14 residues. This CDR3 is CASSGSGEYNEQFF. Here the CDR3 DNA reads TGTGCCAGCAGTGGGAGCGGGGAGTACAATGAGCAGTTCTTC.

This chain uses TRBV15 with TRBJ1-4; tentative D call: TRBD1 (6 bases). This CDR3 has 14 residues. The V gene's germline CDR1 is LNHNV and CDR2 YYDKDF (reference sequence). V lost 5 bases to trimming and J lost 4 bases, with 11 bases between them. For the CDR3, the DNA is TGTGCCACCAGCGTACAGGGAGATAATGAAAAACTGTTTTTT. Amino acids: CATSVQGDNEKLFF.

This clone came up once. V usage is TRBV5-1 and J usage is TRBJ2-5; no reliable D call. Trimming cost V 5 bases and J 5 bases, with 7 bases left between them. This CDR3 comprises 11 residues. CDR1 and CDR2 (germline): SGHRS, YFSETQ. This chain's CDR3 is CASSSGETQYF. Written as DNA, the CDR3 is TGCGCCAGCAGTTCTGGCGAGACCCAGTACTTC.

The genes are TRBV5-1 and TRBJ2-7, with no clear D. The CDR3 is 14 amino acids. Germline CDR1 and CDR2: SGHRS and YFSETQ. Trimming stripped 3 bases from V and 3 bases from J, with 13 bases between. In DNA, the CDR3 is TGCGCCAGCAGCTACCTGGATAGGCTCTACGAGCAGTACTTC. Protein product: CASSYLDRLYEQYF. Full variable domain (remainder filled in from reference TRBV5-1 and TRBJ2-7): KAGVTQTPRYLIKTRGQQVTLSCSPISGHRSVSWYQQTPGQGLQFLFEYFSETQRNKGNFPGRFSGRQFSNSRSEMNVSTLELGDSALYLCASSYLDRLYEQYFGPGTRLTVT.

The CDR3, as DNA: TGTGCCAGCAGTGAAGCCCCCGGGACAGGGGGTACCGGGGAGCTGTTTTTT. Encoded protein: CASSEAPGTGGTGELFF. The rearrangement links TRBV6-1 to TRBJ2-2; the match to TRBD1 covers 11 bases. The germline CDR1 and CDR2 sequences are MNHNS and SASEGT. The CDR3 contains 17 residues. V shed 0 bases and J 5 bases; nucleotides not matched to a gene: 5.

The V call is TRBV19, the J call TRBJ2-7; D possibly uses TRBD1 or TRBD2 (5 bases each). CDR3 size: 17 residues. The germline V gene has CDR1 LNHDA and CDR2 SQIVND (reference sequence). Trimming shortened V by 4 bases and J by 4 bases, and 23 bases separated the two germline ends. The CDR3 nucleotides are TGTGCCAGTAGTAGGGCCCACTCGGACTGGGACGGTTACGAGCAGTACTTC. Translation: CASSRAHSDWDGYEQYF. The full variable domain, its missing parts supplied by reference TRBV19 and TRBJ2-7, is DGGITQSPKYLFRKEGQNVTLSCEQNLNHDAMYWYRQDPGQGLRLIYYSQIVNDFQKGDIAEGYSVSREKKESFPLTVTSAQKNPTAFYLCASSRAHSDWDGYEQYFGPGTRLTVT.

The J gene is TRBJ2-3, the V gene TRBV4-2; D is unclear. The CDR3 contains 13 residues. The V end lost 6 bases, the J end lost 2 bases, and 9 bases lay between the germline ends. CDR1 LGHNA and CDR2 YNFKEQ come from the germline V gene. The CDR3 DNA follows: TGTGCCAGCAGTGAGACATCCACAGATACGCAGTATTTT. This sequence encodes CASSETSTDTQYF.

V gene TRBV18 combines with J gene TRBJ1-1; TRBD1 aligns across 8 bases. Looked up from germline, CDR1 is KGHSH and CDR2 is LQKENI. Trimming cost V 3 bases and J 11 bases; bases outside gene matches: 8. The CDR3 is 13 amino acids. CDR3 sequence reads: CASSPPDRVGAFF. The CDR3 DNA is TGTGCCAGCTCACCCCCGGACAGGGTTGGGGCTTTCTTT.

This sequence joins TRBV4-2 and TRBJ2-5; 9 nucleotides agree with TRBD1. CDR1 LGHNA and CDR2 YNFKEQ come from the germline V gene. This CDR3 comprises 16 residues. With 5 bases clipped from V and 5 bases from J, the junction kept 12 bases outside the gene matches. The CDR3 sequence: CASSLRPGQGSETQYF. In DNA form, the CDR3 reads TGTGCCAGCAGCTTACGACCGGGACAGGGAAGCGAGACCCAGTACTTC.

The rearrangement links TRBV5-4 to TRBJ1-4; 9 nucleotides align to TRBD1. CDR3 length equals 16 residues. Germline V CDR1 and CDR2: SGHNT, YYREEE (reference sequence). Unmatched junction bases numbered 11, after V lost 4 bases and J lost 7 bases. In DNA form, the CDR3 reads TGTGCCAGCAGCATCCCGGGACAGGGTGGGGGTGAAAAACTGTTTTTT. Translating it yields CASSIPGQGGGEKLFF.

The chain combines TRBV12-5 with TRBJ2-3; D may be TRBD2 (5 bases). Trimming left V 2 bases short and J 0 bases short, with 9 bases between. The CDR3 loop spans 15 amino acids. Germline CDR1 LGHNT, CDR2 FRNRAP. The CDR3 DNA follows: TGTGCTAGTGGTTTGATGGAGGCCAGCACAGATACGCAGTATTTT. It yields the protein CASGLMEASTDTQYF.

By share of the sample, this clone is medium-sized. This sequence joins TRBV11-2 and TRBJ1-2; 8 bases match TRBD1. Germline V lookup: CDR1 SGHAT, CDR2 FQNNGV. V gave up 6 bases and J gave up 3 bases; unmatched junction bases: 3. The CDR3 spans 13 residues. CDR3 region: CASSQGQDYGYTF. The CDR3 coding sequence is TGTGCCAGCAGTCAGGGACAGGACTATGGCTACACCTTC.

In the case of this clone: Other DNA sequences in the same sample also yield this CDR3. The chain combines TRBV7-2 with TRBJ1-6; D unclear. CDR3 size: 13 residues. The V end lost 4 bases, the J end lost 7 bases, and 8 bases lay between the germline ends. CDR1 and CDR2 from the germline V gene are SGHTA and FQGNSA. The CDR3 bases are TGTGCCAGCAGCTCCCTCGGGAATTCACCCCTCCACTTT. Amino acid sequence: CASSSLGNSPLHF.

The count of this clone is one. J is TRBJ2-2 and V is TRBV5-5; no reliable D call. Per the germline V gene, CDR1 is SGHKS and CDR2 is YYEKEE (reference sequence). Trimming shortened V by 4 bases and J by 3 bases, and 10 bases separated the two germline ends. The CDR3 sequence is 14 residues long. For the CDR3, the DNA is TGTGCCAGCAGCCAAGAAGCCGACACCGGGGAGCTGTTTTTT. This sequence encodes CASSQEADTGELFF.

The V gene is TRBV5-4, the J gene TRBJ1-3; D is possibly TRBD1 (5 bases). V lost 6 bases and J lost 3, with 10 bases in between. This CDR3 comprises 13 residues. CDR1 is SGHNT, CDR2 YYREEE, per germline (reference sequence). In DNA, the CDR3 is TGTGCCAGCACCCGGGGCCTTGGAAACACCATATATTTT. As protein: CASTRGLGNTIYF.

The J gene is TRBJ1-6, the V gene TRBV27; 9 bases agree with TRBD1. There are 15 residues in the CDR3. V trimming: 6 bases; J trimming: 10 bases; junction bases outside the gene matches: 10. The germline V gene has CDR1 MNHEY and CDR2 SMNVEV (reference sequence). In DNA form, the CDR3 reads TGTGCCAGCAGGATACAGGGGGCGTACGGATCACCCCTCCACTTT. As protein: CASRIQGAYGSPLHF.

The rearrangement uses TRBV6-5 and TRBJ2-7; TRBD1 aligns across 9 bases. The germline gives CDR1 MNHEY, CDR2 SVGAGI. J was trimmed by 2 bases and V by 0 bases; bases with no gene match: 2. This CDR3 is 15 amino acids long. The CDR3 bases are TGTGCCAGCAGTTACTCGGGACAGGGTCCCTACGAGCAGTACTTC. Its translation is CASSYSGQGPYEQYF.

Only one count was recorded for this clone. The chain combines TRBV11-2 with TRBJ1-2; no firm D call. The germline V and J ends were trimmed by 5 bases and 5 bases, with 12 bases remaining between them. This CDR3 has 13 residues. In germline, CDR1 is SGHAT, CDR2 FQNNGV. CDR3 amino acids: CASSPFNGYGYTF. The CDR3 bases are TGTGCCAGCAGCCCCTTCAATGGATATGGCTACACCTTC.

The V and J genes are TRBV25-1 and TRBJ2-1; no clear D. The ends were cut back, 3 bases at V and 5 bases at J, with 11 bases in the middle. Germline V gene lookup returns CDR1 MGHDK and CDR2 SYGVNS. CDR3 length: 14 residues. Written as DNA, the CDR3 is TGTGCCAGCAGTGATCCCAACTTAAACAATGAGCAGTTCTTC. This encodes CASSDPNLNNEQFF.

The chain joins TRBV4-2 to TRBJ1-1, with D possibly TRBD1 on 5 matching bases. The germline gives CDR1 LGHNA, CDR2 YNFKEQ. The V and J ends lost 4 bases and 11 bases respectively, with 23 bases between them. CDR3 length: 15 residues. CDR3 region: CASSLDSASAMRAFF. CDR3 bases: TGTGCCAGCAGCCTAGACAGCGCCTCAGCCATGCGGGCTTTCTTT.

The chain has TRBV14 and TRBJ2-7, with D unclear. CDR1 and CDR2 (germline): SGHDN, FVKESK. The CDR3 has 14 amino acids. The V end lost 1 base, the J end lost 6 bases, and 13 bases lay between the germline ends. CDR3 sequence (DNA): TGTGCCAGCAGCCAAGCGCTCGAGACTCTCGAGCAGTACTTC. As protein: CASSQALETLEQYF. The full variable domain, completed using reference TRBV14 and TRBJ2-7, is EAGVTQFPSHSVIEKGQTVTLRCDPISGHDNLYWYRRVMGKEIKFLLHFVKESKQDESGMPNNRFLAERTGGTYSTLKVQPAELEDSGVYFCASSQALETLEQYFGPGTRLTVT.

V usage is TRBV27 and J usage is TRBJ2-7, with D perhaps given as TRBD1 or TRBD2 (7 bases each). The CDR3 covers 16 residues. Germline lookup yields CDR1 MNHEY and CDR2 SMNVEV (reference sequence). V was cut by 8 bases and J by 5 bases, with 25 bases left in between. Here the CDR3 DNA reads TGTGCCAGCTCCTCGGGGGCAGGGGGGGCCTGGAACGAGCAGTACTTC. This gives the protein CASSSGAGGAWNEQYF.

This clone was recorded once. This sequence joins TRBV19 and TRBJ1-2, with a tentative D call TRBD1 (5 bases). The CDR3 totals 15 residues. V was cut by 2 bases and J by 6 bases, with 16 bases left in between. Germline V gene sequence: CDR1 LNHDA, CDR2 SQIVND (reference sequence). CDR3 in DNA: TGTGCCAGTAGTATAAATCCGGGACGGGATAATGGCTACACCTTC. This gives the protein CASSINPGRDNGYTF. Based on the CDR3 plus reference TRBV19 and TRBJ1-2, the full variable domain is DGGITQSPKYLFRKEGQNVTLSCEQNLNHDAMYWYRQDPGQGLRLIYYSQIVNDFQKGDIAEGYSVSREKKESFPLTVTSAQKNPTAFYLCASSINPGRDNGYTFGSGTRLTVV.

This chain links TRBV19 with TRBJ2-2, with 11 bases that match TRBD1. The J segment lost 8 bases and the V segment lost 6 bases, leaving 11 bases of the junction unmatched. The CDR3 is 16 amino acids. In germline, CDR1 is LNHDA, CDR2 SQIVND (reference sequence). The CDR3 sequence: CASSSPGTGGLGELFF. For the CDR3, the DNA is TGTGCCAGTAGCTCACCCGGGACAGGGGGTTTGGGGGAGCTGTTTTTT.